These 5 T cell receptor beta chains came from one sample sequenced in a study of blood T cell repertoires in COVID-19. Here immunoSEQ multiplex PCR was the method, and the copy in TCRdb shows in-frame clones only, minus some. The table lists 70,000 to 95,000 clones, around 85% of them singletons. Source material: peripheral blood. These TCRs come from a woman aged 70 to 79 with active or convalescent COVID-19.

V gene TRBV28 combines with J gene TRBJ1-2, with D hard to call. Germline loops: CDR1 MDHEN, CDR2 SYDVKM. The CDR3 extends over 12 amino acids. Trimming left V 2 bases short and J 2 bases short, with 3 bases between. CDR3 residues: CASSLPNYGYTF. CDR3 nucleotide sequence: TGTGCCAGCAGTTTACCAAACTATGGCTACACCTTC.

The CDR3 loop reads CASKSGTGANQPQHF. CDR3 bases: TGTGCCAGCAAGTCCGGGACAGGGGCCAATCAGCCCCAGCATTTT. This chain joins TRBV6-5 and TRBJ1-5; 10 bases line up with TRBD1. Trimming removed 7 bases from V and 3 bases from J; junction bases left unmatched: 6. This CDR3 has 15 residues. CDR1 and CDR2 (germline): MNHEY, SVGAGI.

The CDR3 DNA is TGTGCCAGCAGTTCGCCGGACAGCCGCTCCTACGAGCAGTACTTC. Amino acid sequence: CASSSPDSRSYEQYF. This chain joins TRBV28 and TRBJ2-7; perhaps TRBD1 as D (6 bases). Germline V gene lookup returns CDR1 MDHEN and CDR2 SYDVKM. V shed 4 bases and J shed 0 bases, with 13 bases lying between them. The CDR3 spans 15 residues. Full variable domain (outside the CDR3, taken from reference TRBV28 and TRBJ2-7): DVKVTQSSRYLVKRTGEKVFLECVQDMDHENMFWYRQDPGLGLRLIYFSYDVKMKEKGDIPEGYSVSREKKERFSLILESASTNQTSMYLCASSSPDSRSYEQYFGPGTRLTVT.

The V and J genes are TRBV15 and TRBJ1-3; D uncertain. The CDR3 is 16 residues long. Germline V gene data show CDR1 as LNHNV and CDR2 as YYDKDF (reference sequence). Between the trimmed V and J ends, which lost 3 bases and 0 bases, there was a span of 12 bases. CDR3 nucleotide sequence: TGTGCCACCAGCAGCTCACCACTAAGCTCTGGAAACACCATATATTTT. It yields the protein CATSSSPLSSGNTIYF.

V gene TRBV5-1 combines with J gene TRBJ2-3, with 8 bases that match TRBD2. From germline, CDR1 is SGHRS and CDR2 YFSETQ. This CDR3 is 15 amino acids long. V was clipped by 2 bases and J by 2 bases; unmatched bases: 4. CDR3 nucleotides: TGCGCCAGCAGCTTTAGCGGGGAAACCACAGATACGCAGTATTTT. Protein: CASSFSGETTDTQYF.